This is a list of T cell receptor beta chains from one sample in a study of blood T cell repertoires in COVID-19. Using immunoSEQ multiplex PCR, the repertoire was profiled, and TCRdb retains in-frame clones only, with some absent. There are about 72,000 clones in the sample; less than 95% occur only once, and 4.5% to 5.5% lies in the top ten. Input material: peripheral blood. The receptors shown here come from a woman aged 55-70 years with active COVID-19. Both conserved end residues are part of each CDR3. A D gene is named only where the DNA matches it firmly. Only some rows state a clone size, as once, few, many or a class for expanded clones.

d_gene	abundance	v_gene	j_gene	CDR3nt	CDR3aa
TRBD1	NA	TRBV6-6	TRBJ1-1	TGTGCCGCAAAGACACAGGGGGCGGAAAACACTGAAGCTTTCTTT	CAAKTQGAENTEAFF
TRBD1	once	TRBV13	TRBJ1-1	TGTGCCAGCAGCGTAAGACAGGGGCGGGGAAACACTGAAGCTTTCTTT	CASSVRQGRGNTEAFF
NA	NA	TRBV10-3	TRBJ2-4	TGTGCCATCAGTGAGTCCCGGGAAAACATTCAGTACTTC	CAISESRENIQYF
NA	NA	TRBV19	TRBJ1-5	TGTGCCAGTAGGGAAGGCCACTATAGCAATCAGCCCCAGCATTTT	CASREGHYSNQPQHF
NA	NA	TRBV7-2	TRBJ2-3	TGTGCCAGCAGAAGAGGGGGAGCCTCTAGCACAGATACGCAGTATTTT	CASRRGGASSTDTQYF
NA	NA	TRBV19	TRBJ1-2	TGTGCCAGTAGTATTGGGGGGGCCCACTATGGCTACACCTTC	CASSIGGAHYGYTF
NA	NA	TRBV7-9	TRBJ2-2	TGTGCCAGCAGCTTACAGGGGTACACCGGGGAGCTGTTTTTT	CASSLQGYTGELFF
TRBD2	once	TRBV28	TRBJ2-7	TGTGCCAGCAGCCGGGGACTAGCGGGAGGGCGACGGGGCTCCTACGAGCAGTACTTC	CASSRGLAGGRRGSYEQYF
TRBD1	once	TRBV5-1	TRBJ2-1	TGCGCCAGCAGCTTGGGGGCACAGGGGAATGAGCAGTTCTTC	CASSLGAQGNEQFF
TRBD2	NA	TRBV7-9	TRBJ2-3	TGTGCCAGCAGCTTCGGGGTGGGGCTAGCGGGTGGAAATACGCAGTATTTT	CASSFGVGLAGGNTQYF
NA	few	TRBV19	TRBJ1-2	TGTGCCAGTAGTAAGGGACACCTCTATGGCTACACCTTC	CASSKGHLYGYTF
NA	NA	TRBV28	TRBJ2-6	TGTGCCAGCAGTCCCTCCGGCGGAGGTTTTTCTGGGGCCAACGTCCTGACTTTC	CASSPSGGGFSGANVLTF
TRBD2	NA	TRBV28	TRBJ2-1	TGTGCCAGCAGTTTGCCCCGGGTAGGACTAGCGGGGTACAATGAGCAGTTCTTC	CASSLPRVGLAGYNEQFF
NA	once	TRBV28	TRBJ2-7	TGTGCCAGCAGGGGACTTTACAACTCCTACGAGCAGTACTTC	CASRGLYNSYEQYF
TRBD1	NA	TRBV7-9	TRBJ2-2	TGTGCCAGCAGCATGCCGACAGGGGGATCGAGTGTTATGGGGGAGCTGTTTTTT	CASSMPTGGSSVMGELFF
TRBD1	NA	TRBV18	TRBJ1-5	TGTGCCAGCTCACCTCAGGGGGGCAGCAATCAGCCCCAGCATTTT	CASSPQGGSNQPQHF
TRBD1	once	TRBV3-1/TRBV3-2	TRBJ1-1	TGTGCCAGCAGCCCCGGGACAGGGGGACGAGAAGCTTTCTTT	CASSPGTGGREAFF
NA	NA	TRBV28	TRBJ2-1	TGTGCCAGCAGGTCACTCTTCGGGGTCCTATACAATGAGCAGTTCTTC	CASRSLFGVLYNEQFF
TRBD2	NA	TRBV4-1	TRBJ2-1	TGCGCCAGCAGCCAAGATCAGGGCCCCTCTAGCGGGAGGGCCGCTGAGCAGTTCTTC	CASSQDQGPSSGRAAEQFF
NA	NA	TRBV11-3	TRBJ2-1	TGTGCCAGCAGCCGCGGGCGGGATTGGGGGGAGCAGTTCTTC	CASSRGRDWGEQFF
NA	NA	TRBV10-2	TRBJ1-6	TGCGCCAGCAGTGAGTTTGACAGGCATAATTCACCCCTCCACTTT	CASSEFDRHNSPLHF
NA	NA	TRBV12-3/TRBV12-4	TRBJ2-1	TGTGCCAGCAGTTTCCGAGATTACAATGAGCAGTTCTTC	CASSFRDYNEQFF
TRBD2	NA	TRBV2	TRBJ2-1	TGTGCCAGCGAGGAGACTAGCGGGATACCGTTCTTC	CASEETSGIPFF
TRBD1	once	TRBV4-1	TRBJ2-5	TGCGCCAGCAGCGATAACCGACAGGGGGTCTGGGAGACCCAGTACTTC	CASSDNRQGVWETQYF
TRBD2	NA	TRBV5-1	TRBJ2-7	TGCGCCAGCAGCTCTAGCGGAGAGGCCTTATGGCAGTACTTC	CASSSSGEALWQYF
NA	NA	TRBV11-3	TRBJ2-7	TGTACCAGCAGCCCGGGAGTTTCTAACGAGCAGTACTTC	CTSSPGVSNEQYF
TRBD2	NA	TRBV30	TRBJ2-2	TGTGCCTGGAGTCCAGCGGGAGCGGTCACCGGGGAGCTGTTTTTT	CAWSPAGAVTGELFF
NA	NA	TRBV30	TRBJ2-1	TGTGCCTGGAGTGTGGGCTCCCTGAATGAGCAGTTCTTC	CAWSVGSLNEQFF
TRBD2	NA	TRBV10-1	TRBJ2-7	TGCGCCAGCAGCTCAGCGGGAGGTTTAGGGCAGTACTTC	CASSSAGGLGQYF
NA	NA	TRBV5-1	TRBJ2-7	TGCGCCAGCAGCCTGGAGGGGCTAAGGGAGCAGTACTTC	CASSLEGLREQYF
TRBD1	NA	TRBV28	TRBJ2-7	TGTGCCAGCAGCTACCCCGGGACAGGGCACTACGAGCAGTACTTC	CASSYPGTGHYEQYF
NA	NA	TRBV2	TRBJ1-2	TGTGCCAGCAGGGGAGAAATTGACTATGGCTACACCTTC	CASRGEIDYGYTF
TRBD2	NA	TRBV6-2/TRBV6-3	TRBJ2-1	TGTGCCAGCAGCCAGGGACTAGCGCTTTACAATGAGCAGTTCTTC	CASSQGLALYNEQFF
NA	NA	TRBV29-1	TRBJ2-5	TGCAGCTTCTCGCCTCCAGGGCGGGAGACCCAGTACTTC	CSFSPPGRETQYF
TRBD1	NA	TRBV6-6	TRBJ1-5	TGTGCCAGCAGTCGATCCACAGGGGAGATGCAGCCCCAGCATTTT	CASSRSTGEMQPQHF
NA	NA	TRBV24-1	TRBJ1-2	TGTGCCACCAGTGATTTGGACAGCCGAAGGGCAGACTTC	CATSDLDSRRADF
TRBD2	NA	TRBV19	TRBJ2-1	TGTGCCAGTAGTATGGGGACTAGCGGGGCCAATGAGCAGTTCTTC	CASSMGTSGANEQFF
NA	few	TRBV3-1/TRBV3-2	TRBJ1-5	TGTGCCAGCAGCCTCCCGAATCAGCCCCAGCATTTT	CASSLPNQPQHF
TRBD1	NA	TRBV2	TRBJ1-1	TGTGCCAGCAGTGAAGGGCAGGGGGCTTACACTGAAGCTTTCTTT	CASSEGQGAYTEAFF
NA	NA	TRBV5-1	TRBJ1-1	TGCGCCAGCAGCGGGCAGGGAAGGGATGAAGCTTTCTTT	CASSGQGRDEAFF